This section outlines one TCR beta chain sequence together with its context. Its antigen remains unidentified. The sample originates from a study of cytomegalovirus exposure and HLA in healthy donors. Findings and limits, study-wide: Investigators reported 150 to 200 TCR beta chains as tied to cytomegalovirus. Reports state that TCR beta sequences accurately predicted most subjects' HLA-A and HLA-B alleles. Later analysis associated a missense DCLRE1C variant with TCR beta V- and J-gene trimming.

The PCR employed 60 Vbeta primers together with 13 Jbeta primers. Clones were sequenced by immunoSEQ multiplex PCR, and TCRdb holds only the in-frame ones, with some missing. Of 150,000 to 250,000 clones listed, roughly 79% are singletons. This TCR was recovered from a young man in good health and CMV-seronegative. The specimen was PBMCs.

CDR3 DNA: TGTGCCACCAGCAGAGTAACTAGCGGACTCTCCTACGAGCAGTACTTC. Its protein product is CATSRVTSGLSYEQYF. The gene calls are TRBV15 and TRBJ2-7; 8 bases are shared with TRBD2. The CDR3 has 16 amino acids. V lost 1 base, J lost 0 bases, and 5 bases stayed unmatched. Per germline, CDR1 LNHNV and CDR2 YYDKDF (reference sequence).